This T cell receptor beta chain appears in the sequencing data of a study of blood T cell repertoires in COVID-19. Study as a whole: The origin of the acute and convalescent COVID-19 samples was the United States, Italy and Spain.

In the authors' methods: Amplifying reference gene primers gave estimates of nucleated cell counts. Measured with immunoSEQ multiplex PCR; TCRdb has only the in-frame clones, and not every one. V and J calls and clone size are as listed in that table; D and trimming were resolved from the DNA. The sample includes about 350,000 clones, about 88% of them seen just once. Germline CDR1 is SGHKS and CDR2 is YYEKEE (reference sequence). The CDR3 totals 15 residues. This receptor was identified in a woman aged 25 to 39 who had recovered from COVID-19. The sequencing input was PBMCs or T cells enriched from blood (not recorded which). The V call is TRBV5-5, the J call TRBJ2-5; 8 bases agree with TRBD2. The better agreement between TRBJ2-7 and the DNA end casts doubt on the J call. The CDR3 spells CASSSTLADSYEQYF. The CDR3 bases are TGTGCCAGCAGCTCCACACTAGCGGACTCCTACGAGCAGTACTTC.